The 5 T cell receptor beta chains reported below all come from one sample, sequenced in a study of blood T cell repertoires in COVID-19. Data came from immunoSEQ multiplex PCR; TCRdb stores just in-frame clones and leaves some out. The sample has some 200,000 clones, over 75% seen once. The material sequenced was peripheral blood. The origin of the receptors is a woman aged 70 to 79 with acute or convalescent COVID-19.

The CDR3 protein is CASQRNSYEQYF. CDR3 nucleotide sequence: TGTGCCAGCCAGCGGAACTCCTACGAGCAGTACTTC. The V gene is TRBV2, the J gene TRBJ2-7; a weak D match, TRBD2 (5 bases). The CDR3 consists of 12 residues. The germline V gene has CDR1 SNHLY and CDR2 FYNNEI. V lost 8 bases, J lost 0 bases, and 8 bases lay in between.

The rearrangement uses TRBV10-3 and TRBJ2-1, with 10 positions matching TRBD2. CDR1 and CDR2 (germline): ENHRY, SYGVKD. CDR3 length equals 17 residues. Trimming took 3 bases from V and 2 from J; bases not matched to a gene: 7. The CDR3 protein is CAISDTSGMRTYNEQFF. CDR3 DNA: TGTGCCATCAGTGATACTAGCGGGATGAGAACCTACAATGAGCAGTTCTTC.

This sequence joins TRBV5-4 and TRBJ2-7, with 7 bases aligning to TRBD1. Germline-derived CDR1 and CDR2 are SGHNT and YYREEE (reference sequence). The CDR3 spans 12 residues. V dropped 2 bases and J dropped 5; count of bases not matched to a gene: 1. As DNA, the CDR3 is TGTGCCAGCAGCTTTACAGGGGACGAGCAGTACTTC. Its protein product is CASSFTGDEQYF.

This clone was counted a single time. This chain joins TRBV7-2 and TRBJ2-2; 9 bases are shared with TRBD2. Germline CDR1 and CDR2: SGHTA and FQGNSA. V lost 5 bases and J lost 5; bases outside the gene matches: 3. The CDR3 has 14 residues. The CDR3 DNA is TGTGCCAGCAGCCTTAGCGGGAGAACCGGGGAGCTGTTTTTT. Its protein is CASSLSGRTGELFF.

V and J are TRBV5-4 and TRBJ2-3; 7 nucleotides align to TRBD2. Trimming at V came to 0 bases and at J to 5 bases, leaving 15 bases not matched to a gene. CDR1 is SGHNT, CDR2 YYREEE, per germline (reference sequence). This CDR3 comprises 18 residues. CDR3 protein: CASSLASSLTGGVDTQYF. In nucleotides, the CDR3 is TGTGCCAGCAGCTTGGCTTCCTCGTTAACGGGAGGTGTAGATACGCAGTATTTT.